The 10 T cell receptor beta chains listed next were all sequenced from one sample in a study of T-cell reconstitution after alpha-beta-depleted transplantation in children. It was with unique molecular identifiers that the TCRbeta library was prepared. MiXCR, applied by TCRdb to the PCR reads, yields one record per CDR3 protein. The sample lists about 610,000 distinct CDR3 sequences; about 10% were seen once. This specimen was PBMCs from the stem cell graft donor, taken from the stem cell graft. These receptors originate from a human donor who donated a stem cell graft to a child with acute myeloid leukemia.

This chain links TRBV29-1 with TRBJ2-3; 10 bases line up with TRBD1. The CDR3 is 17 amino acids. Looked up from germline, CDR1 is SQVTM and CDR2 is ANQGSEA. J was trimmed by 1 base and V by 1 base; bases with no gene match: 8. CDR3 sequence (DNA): TGCAGCGTTGAAGTAGCGTCTGGGACAGGGGGCACAGATACGCAGTATTTT. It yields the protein CSVEVASGTGGTDTQYF.

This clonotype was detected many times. This CDR3 is CASSQAGNSGNTIYF. CDR3 sequence (DNA): TGTGCCAGCAGCCAAGCAGGGAACTCTGGAAACACCATATATTTT. This chain links TRBV4-2 with TRBJ1-3; tentatively, D is TRBD1 (5 bases). Germline-derived CDR1 and CDR2 are LGHNA and YNFKEQ. This CDR3 has 15 residues. The V end was cut by 1 base, the J end by 0 bases, with 7 bases between.

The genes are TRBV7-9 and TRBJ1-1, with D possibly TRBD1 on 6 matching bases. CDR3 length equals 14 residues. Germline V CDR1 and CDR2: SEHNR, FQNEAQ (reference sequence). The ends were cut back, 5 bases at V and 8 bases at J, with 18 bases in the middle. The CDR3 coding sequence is TGTGCCAGCAGCATCACAGGGTGGGAACTGGAAGCTTTCTTT. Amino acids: CASSITGWELEAFF. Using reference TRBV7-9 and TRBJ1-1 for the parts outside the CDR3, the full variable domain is DTGVSQNPRHKITKRGQNVTFRCDPISEHNRLYWYRQTLGQGPEFLTYFQNEAQLEKSRLLSDRFSAERPKGSFSTLEIQRTEQGDSAMYLCASSITGWELEAFFGQGTRLTVV.

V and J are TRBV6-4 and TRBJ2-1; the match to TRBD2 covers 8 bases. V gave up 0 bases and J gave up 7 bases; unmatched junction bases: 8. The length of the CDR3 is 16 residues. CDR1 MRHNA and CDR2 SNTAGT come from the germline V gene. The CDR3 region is CASSDSLAGGGNEQFF. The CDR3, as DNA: TGTGCCAGCAGTGACTCCCTGGCGGGAGGAGGGAATGAGCAGTTCTTC.

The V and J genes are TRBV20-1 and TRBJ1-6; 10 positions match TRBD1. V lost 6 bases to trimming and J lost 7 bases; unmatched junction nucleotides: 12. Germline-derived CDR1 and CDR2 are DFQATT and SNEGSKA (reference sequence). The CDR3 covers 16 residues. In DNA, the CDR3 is TGCAGTGCGTCTCCCGTGAGACAGGGGGCCAATTCACCCCTCCACTTT. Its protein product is CSASPVRQGANSPLHF.

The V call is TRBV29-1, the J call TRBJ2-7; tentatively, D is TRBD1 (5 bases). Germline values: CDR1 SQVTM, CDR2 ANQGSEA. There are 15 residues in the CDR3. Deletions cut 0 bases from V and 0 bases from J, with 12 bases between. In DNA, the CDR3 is TGCAGCGTTGAAGACCGCAGGGCTGGCTCCTACGAGCAGTACTTC. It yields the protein CSVEDRRAGSYEQYF.

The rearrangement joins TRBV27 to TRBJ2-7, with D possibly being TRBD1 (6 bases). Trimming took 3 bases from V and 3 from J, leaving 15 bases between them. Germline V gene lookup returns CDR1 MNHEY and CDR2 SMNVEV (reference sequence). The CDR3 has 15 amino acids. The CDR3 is CASSFIGTLGYEQYF. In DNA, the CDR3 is TGTGCCAGCAGTTTCATCGGGACACTCGGCTACGAGCAGTACTTC.

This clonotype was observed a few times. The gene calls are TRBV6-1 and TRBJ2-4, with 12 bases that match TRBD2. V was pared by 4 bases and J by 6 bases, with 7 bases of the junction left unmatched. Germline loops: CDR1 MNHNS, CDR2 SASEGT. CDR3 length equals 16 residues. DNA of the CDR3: TGTGCCAGCAGTGCGGGACTAGCGGGTCGGATAAACATTCAGTACTTC. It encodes CASSAGLAGRINIQYF.

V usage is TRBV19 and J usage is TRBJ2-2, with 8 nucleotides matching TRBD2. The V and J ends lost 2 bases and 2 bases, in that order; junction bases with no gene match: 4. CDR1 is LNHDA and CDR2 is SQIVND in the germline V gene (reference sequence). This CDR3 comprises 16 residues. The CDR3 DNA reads TGTGCCAGTAGTATATCTACTAGCGGTAACACCGGGGAGCTGTTTTTT. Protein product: CASSISTSGNTGELFF.

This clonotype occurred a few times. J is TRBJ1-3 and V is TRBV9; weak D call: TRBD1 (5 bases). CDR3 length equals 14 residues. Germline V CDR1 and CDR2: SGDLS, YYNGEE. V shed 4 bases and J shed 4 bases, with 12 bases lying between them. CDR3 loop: CASSPRGLGNTIYF. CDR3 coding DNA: TGTGCCAGCAGCCCTCGGGGGTTGGGAAACACCATATATTTT.